This T cell receptor beta chain derives from a study of cytomegalovirus exposure and HLA in healthy donors (dated by TCRdb to about 2017). With regard to the full study: In an earlier analysis of 550 to 750 of the donors, 276 Gb of sequence data and some 120 million unique TCR beta sequences from about 190 million T cells were reported. In addition to the first cohort of around 670 subjects, a separate validation cohort of 120 different subjects was used. To predict cytomegalovirus infection status, the study brought together high-throughput TCR immunosequencing, statistical association of individual TCRs with disease status, and machine learning. Around 320 gigabases of sequencing data and approximately 85 million unique TCR sequences were included in an early release covering around 600 HLA-typed donors. Every discovery cohort repertoire had been produced on one sequencing platform. Of the approximately 400 genotyped donors, about 80% fell in the genetic ancestry cluster associated with self-reported Caucasian donors. Donor age, sex, ethnicity and CMV serostatus were compiled together with the repertoire data. The later analysis used no new phenotypic data to find candidate immune exposures, relying instead on TCR beta sequences and their occurrence across donors. Typing coverage varied by locus: roughly 629-640 donors for A, B, C, DRB1 and DQB1; approximately 500 for DQA1; some 610 for DPA1; fewer than 480 for DPB1. A later analysis re-analyzed previously published TCR beta repertoires from roughly 600 donors and added high-resolution HLA genotyping to study TCR occurrence patterns. A later genetic analysis used genome-wide SNP genotypes for about 65% of the roughly 670 donors, treating that subset as a discovery cohort. Roughly five DR-DQ haplotypes were handled as single units for association and clustering because linkage in the cohort was strong. The study profiled the T cell repertoires of under 700 subjects by immunosequencing and related them to cytomegalovirus serostatus. The study aimed to test whether cataloging public T cell receptors could reveal signatures of past pathogen exposure. Both class I and class II loci were covered by HLA typing, at four-digit resolution. Across roughly 420 genotyped donors of the cohort, an average of roughly 200,000 unique TCR beta nucleotide sequences per donor were sequenced, and roughly 18% of those sequences were non-productive. An earlier analysis of fewer than 700 of the donors applied high-throughput TCR beta sequencing to assess whether each TCR beta V gene segment acted as functional or pseudogenic.

The cohort consisted of 666 healthy bone marrow donors. At the time of sampling, every cohort member was nominally healthy, though immune exposures that went unrecorded were likely present. The donor was CMV seropositive and belonged to the group of more than 250 seropositive cohort members. A peripheral blood sample was provided by each donor, and peripheral blood mononuclear cells were used for TCR beta sequencing. Genomic DNA was extracted from the blood cell samples with the Qiagen DNeasy Blood Extraction Kit. There are 15 amino acids in the CDR3, from cysteine to phenylalanine inclusive. Only the CDR3 part of the read is kept: 45 bases, read in frame from the first base. Clipping removes 5 bases from V and 8 bases from J, with 9 as the unmatched junction base count. Looking up the germline V gene (reference sequence) yields CDR1 LNHNV and CDR2 YYDKDF. Concerning this clone: The antigen this receptor binds is unknown. Base qualities are missing; no much larger clone stands one base away.

Preparation of the library involved the immunoSEQ multiplex PCR assay. For the multiplex PCR, a mixture combining 60 forward primers for TCR Vbeta segments and 13 reverse primers for TCR Jbeta segments was used. The CDR3 region of rearranged TCR beta genes was amplified from genomic DNA with a multiplex PCR assay. On the Illumina HiSeq System, the amplified TCR beta libraries were sequenced as 87-base-pair reads. The original methods were these. In a later analysis, some 80 million unique TCR beta chains were counted across the roughly 700 repertoires, and around 10 million of these chains were shared by at least two donors. A nearest-neighbor algorithm error-corrected the raw reads and collapsed the reads into unique sequences, merging closely related sequences to remove PCR and sequencing errors. To assign V, D and J gene segments, CDR3 sequences were aligned to IMGT reference sequences. For a sequence to be retained, a match of at least six nucleotides was required to both a V gene segment and a J gene segment. A rearrangement counted as productive if the CDR3 had no stop codons and remained in frame with V and J, and every other rearrangement counted as non-productive. Following IMGT convention, CDR3 was defined as the stretch from the second conserved V-encoded cysteine up to the conserved J-encoded phenylalanine. Sequences without an unambiguous match to a single V gene segment were excluded from the earlier analysis of over 500 of the donors. An earlier analysis of fewer than 650 of the donors classified V segments as functional when productive rearrangements were above 56.7% and as segregating when the standard deviation between donors was above 5%. A statistical classification framework was built for diagnosing cytomegalovirus status from the catalog of TCR beta chain sequences. A later analysis assigned V and J genes by comparing TCR nucleotide sequences with IMGT/GENE-DB human TR gene sequences. The TCRdist pipeline was used in a later analysis to assign CDR3 sequences and most-parsimonious VDJ recombination scenarios. A later analysis defined each TCR beta chain by its CDR3 amino acid sequence plus V-gene family, and excluded reads lacking a unique V-gene family. A later analysis removed 450 to 600 highly shared, low-generation-probability nucleotide sequences to deal with suspected cross-contamination and a sequencing artifact. In a later analysis, a clonal expansion index was calculated for each public chain from normalized within-repertoire ranks of inferred template counts. Generation probabilities in a later analysis came from a VDJ recombination model fitted to out-of-frame rearrangements, and those results were checked against IGoR. In a later analysis, hypergeometric tests were used to score TCR-TCR, TCR-HLA and TCR-CMV co-occurrence, with a repertoire-size bias correction applied to TCR pairs. To estimate false discovery rates, a later analysis permuted the HLA or CMV assignments 20 times. In a later analysis, co-occurring TCRs were grouped using DBSCAN, and TCRdist sequence similarity was added for clustering within HLA-allele-positive subsets. Co-occurrence clustering excluded repertoires with fewer than 30,000 or more than 120,000 public chains, plus five with anomalous nucleotide sharing. Here the immuneACCESS table is served through TCRdb, limited to in-frame sequences with V and J called. Missing clones are a known gap in these copies; in checked studies unresolved V genes cover under half, and the rest lacks a known reason. For V, J and clone size, that table is used; D and trimming come from the DNA. The table for this sample lists about 120,000 clones; around four fifths of them were counted only once. In total, the top ten clones hold under 13% of the sample.

The study at large found these results: In a later analysis, HLA-associated TCR beta chains showed more clonal expansion and lower generation probabilities than non-associated chains that were equally common. In a later analysis, most CMV-associated TCR beta chains were found to appear HLA-restricted, with HLA associations seemingly driven largely by CMV exposure. Most TCR sequences were observed very rarely across donors, whereas some public TCRs were present in many individuals. A later analysis reported that several top co-occurrence clusters appeared linked to parvovirus B19, influenza, CMV and Epstein-Barr virus. This cohort had only TCR beta chains sequenced, and the lack of alpha or paired-chain data limited which features could be detected. An earlier analysis of 587 of the donors showed that most TCR beta V segments appeared in productive rearrangements either about 90% or about 30% of the time, which broadly matched IMGT annotations. According to the authors, the approach could potentially be generalized to other disease states and immunological phenotypes. In a later genetic analysis, fewer N-insertions in productive TCRs were reported among donors in an Asian-associated ancestry cluster than the approximately 630-donor mean. In a later analysis, TCR association rates were found to vary across HLA loci, with the most associated TCRs seen for DRB1 alleles and the fewest for HLA-C alleles. Some 16 rarely observed V segments, including chromosome 9 orphons, were excluded from the earlier analysis of about 600 of the donors because counts were too low. The sequencing pipeline was judged likely to have produced a cluster of highly shared sequence variants as a technical artifact. Specific HLA alleles were associated with 15,000 to 20,000 TCR beta sequences at a false discovery rate of 0.05 in a later analysis. The classifier was reported to diagnose cytomegalovirus status with high specificity and sensitivity in both the original and validation cohorts. Strong co-occurrence of HLA alleles, especially DR and DQ, made assigning TCR associations to individual alleles difficult. A further reported finding was that TCR beta sequences accurately predicted the HLA-A and HLA-B alleles for most subjects in the first cohort. Immune exposure information for the cohort was limited to CMV serostatus. Linkage disequilibrium might explain the correlated functional status among segregating V segments, but an unknown experimental factor could not be excluded. The presence/absence analyses assumed that sequencing depth was roughly uniform across donors, and that assumption may not be true. A later genetic analysis associated a missense DCLRE1C variant with V-gene and J-gene trimming of TCR beta chains, and an independent cohort replicated the association. In vitro tests confirmed that a few of the cytomegalovirus-associated TCR beta chains recognize cytomegalovirus antigens. Because some donors lacked HLA typing at each locus, the association tests relied only on the typed subset. The study gave a list of some 150 TCR beta chains associated with cytomegalovirus. Because the 87-base-pair reads could not distinguish some IMGT-functional V segments, including TRBV6-2 and TRBV6-3, those segments were excluded.

The TCR was taken from a man aged 30 to 39 in good health and CMV-seropositive. Sequenced input: PBMCs. The chain links TRBV15 with TRBJ2-1; TRBD2 matches 10 bases in the middle. CDR3 reads: CATSAFSGRSDEQFF. The DNA is TGTGCCACCAGCGCCTTTAGCGGGAGGAGTGATGAGCAGTTCTTC.